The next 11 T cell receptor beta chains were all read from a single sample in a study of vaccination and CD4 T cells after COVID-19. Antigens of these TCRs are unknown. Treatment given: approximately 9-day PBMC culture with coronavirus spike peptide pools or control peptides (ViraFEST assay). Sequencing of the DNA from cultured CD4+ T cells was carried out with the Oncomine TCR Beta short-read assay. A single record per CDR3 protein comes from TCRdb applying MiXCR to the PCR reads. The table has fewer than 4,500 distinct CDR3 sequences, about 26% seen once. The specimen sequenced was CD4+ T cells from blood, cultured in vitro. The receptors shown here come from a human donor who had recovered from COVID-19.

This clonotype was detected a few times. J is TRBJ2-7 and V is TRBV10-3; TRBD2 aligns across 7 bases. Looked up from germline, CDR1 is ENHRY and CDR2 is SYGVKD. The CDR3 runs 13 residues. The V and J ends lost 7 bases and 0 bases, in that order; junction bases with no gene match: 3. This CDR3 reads CAIKPGGSYEQYF. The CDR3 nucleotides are TGTGCCATCAAACCGGGGGGCTCCTACGAGCAGTACTTC.

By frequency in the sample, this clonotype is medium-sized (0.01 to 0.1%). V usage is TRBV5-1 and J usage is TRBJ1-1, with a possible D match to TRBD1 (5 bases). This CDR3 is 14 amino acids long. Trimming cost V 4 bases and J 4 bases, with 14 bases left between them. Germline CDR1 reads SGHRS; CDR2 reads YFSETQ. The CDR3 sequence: CASSPPGTITEAFF. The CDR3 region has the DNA TGCGCCAGCAGCCCCCCCGGGACTATCACTGAAGCTTTCTTT.

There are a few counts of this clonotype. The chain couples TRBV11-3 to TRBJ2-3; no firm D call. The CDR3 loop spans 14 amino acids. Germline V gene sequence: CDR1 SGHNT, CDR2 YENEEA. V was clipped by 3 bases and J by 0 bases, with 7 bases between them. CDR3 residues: CASSLTPSTDTQYF. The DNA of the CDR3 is TGTGCCAGCAGCTTGACGCCCAGCACAGATACGCAGTATTTT.

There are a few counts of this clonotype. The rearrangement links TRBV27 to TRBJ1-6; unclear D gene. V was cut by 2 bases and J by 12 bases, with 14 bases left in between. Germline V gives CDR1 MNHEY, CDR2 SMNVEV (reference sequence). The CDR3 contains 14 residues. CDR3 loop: CASSLRRSLGPLHF. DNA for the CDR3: TGTGCCAGCAGTTTACGACGGAGCCTAGGACCCCTCCACTTT.

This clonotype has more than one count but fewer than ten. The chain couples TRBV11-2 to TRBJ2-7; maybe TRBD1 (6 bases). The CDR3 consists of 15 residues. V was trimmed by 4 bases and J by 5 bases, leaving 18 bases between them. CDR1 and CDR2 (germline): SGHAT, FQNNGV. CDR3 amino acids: CASSSRTVSVNEQYF. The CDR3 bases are TGTGCCAGCAGCTCCCGGACAGTGTCGGTCAACGAGCAGTACTTC.

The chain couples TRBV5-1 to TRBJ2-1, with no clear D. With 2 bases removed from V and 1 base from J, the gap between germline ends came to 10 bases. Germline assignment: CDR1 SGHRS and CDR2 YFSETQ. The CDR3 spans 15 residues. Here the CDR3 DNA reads TGCGCCAGCAGCTTCAGTGACGGATCCTACAATGAGCAGTTCTTC. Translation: CASSFSDGSYNEQFF.

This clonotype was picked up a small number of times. The CDR3 coding sequence is TGTGCCAGCAGCTTATACTACGAGCAGTACTTC. Translated, it gives CASSLYYEQYF. This chain links TRBV7-9 with TRBJ2-7; unclear D gene. Germline V gives CDR1 SEHNR, CDR2 FQNEAQ (reference sequence). The CDR3 consists of 11 residues. The germline V and J ends were trimmed by 2 bases and 3 bases, with 2 bases remaining between them.

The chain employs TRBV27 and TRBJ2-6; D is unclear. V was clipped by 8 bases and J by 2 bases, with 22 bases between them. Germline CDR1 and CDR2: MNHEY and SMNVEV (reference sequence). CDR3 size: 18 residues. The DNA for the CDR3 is TGTGCCAGCTGCAGTTTATATTCACGGATAACTGGGGCCAACGTCCTGACTTTC. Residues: CASCSLYSRITGANVLTF. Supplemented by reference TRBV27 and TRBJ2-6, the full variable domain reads EAQVTQNPRYLITVTGKKLTVTCSQNMNHEYMSWYRQDPGLGLRQIYYSMNVEVTDKGDVPEGYKVSRKEKRNFPLILESPSPNQTSLYFCASCSLYSRITGANVLTFGAGSRLTVL.

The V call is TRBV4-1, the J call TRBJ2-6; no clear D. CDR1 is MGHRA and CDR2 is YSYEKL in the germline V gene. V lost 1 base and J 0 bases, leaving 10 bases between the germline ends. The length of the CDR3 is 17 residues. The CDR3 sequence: CASSQVYRSSGANVLTF. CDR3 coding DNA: TGCGCCAGCAGCCAAGTGTACCGTAGCTCTGGGGCCAACGTCCTGACTTTC.

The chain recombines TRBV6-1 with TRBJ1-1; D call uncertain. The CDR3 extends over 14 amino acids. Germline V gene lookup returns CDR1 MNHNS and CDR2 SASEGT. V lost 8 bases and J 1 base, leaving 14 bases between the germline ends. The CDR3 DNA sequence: TGTGCCAGCGGAAACAGTTACCGGAACACTGAAGCTTTCTTT. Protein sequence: CASGNSYRNTEAFF.

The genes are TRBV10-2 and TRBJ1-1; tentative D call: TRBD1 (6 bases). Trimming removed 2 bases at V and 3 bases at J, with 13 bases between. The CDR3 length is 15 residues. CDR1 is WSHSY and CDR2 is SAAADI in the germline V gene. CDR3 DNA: TGCGCCAGCAGTGAGAGTTGGCAGGGGCACACTGAAGCTTTCTTT. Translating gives CASSESWQGHTEAFF.